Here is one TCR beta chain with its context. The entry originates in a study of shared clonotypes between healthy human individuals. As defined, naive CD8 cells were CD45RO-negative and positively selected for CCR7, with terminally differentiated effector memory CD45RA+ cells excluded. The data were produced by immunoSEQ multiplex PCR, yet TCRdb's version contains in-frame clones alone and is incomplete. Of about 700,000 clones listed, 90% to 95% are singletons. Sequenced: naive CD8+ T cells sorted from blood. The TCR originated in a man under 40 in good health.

CDR3 in DNA: TGTGCCAGTAGTATAGCAGGGTCCGGGGAGCTGTTTTTT. Its translation: CASSIAGSGELFF. This rearrangement joins TRBV19 to TRBJ2-2; maybe TRBD1 (5 bases). The CDR3 loop spans 13 amino acids. Germline V gene sequence: CDR1 LNHDA, CDR2 SQIVND (reference sequence). V gave up 1 base and J gave up 6 bases, with 6 bases separating them.